The source of this T cell receptor beta chain is a study of shared clonotypes between healthy human individuals. Study background: Researchers assigned three CD4 naive, three CD4 memory, two CD8 naive and one CD8 memory plate to each donor.

Study-wide results and limits: When naive CD4 clonotypes were compared across a few donors, around 5% were shared.

Positively selected for CCR7, the CD45RO-negative cells used as naive CD8 cells excluded terminally differentiated effector memory CD45RA+ cells. Donors were healthy HIV-negative adults without recently reported acute infections or vaccinations. Every one of the donors was a Caucasian adult that lived in Nashville, Tennessee. The method was immunoSEQ multiplex PCR; TCRdb's version includes in-frame clones alone and lacks a portion of them. Among about 2.2 million clones, about 94% were seen once, and the ten largest hold less than 2%. In the case of this clone: The antigen is undetermined.

This receptor was identified in a man between 18 and 29 years old in good health. Some clones in this sample may be carry-over from other donors' samples. Sequenced sample: naive CD8+ T cells from PBMCs.

In DNA form, the CDR3 reads TGTGCCAGCAGCTCCCGACACAGGGGTGGTAACTATGGCTACACCTTC. It codes for CASSSRHRGGNYGYTF. V and J are TRBV7-8 and TRBJ1-2; 7 bases fit TRBD1. V lost 4 bases, J lost 1 base, and 9 bases stayed unmatched. This CDR3 contains 16 residues. The germline V gene encodes CDR1 SGHVS and CDR2 FQNEAQ.